The present T cell receptor (beta chain) was sequenced within a study of T cell clonotyping in hematopoietic cell transplantation. Study as a whole: Cytoreduction preceded collection of pretransplant recipient samples.

This clone has just a few counts. No antigen is known for it. General study findings and limits: Few recipient clonotypes overlapped donors; over 95% were de novo at given depth. Higher Inverse Simpson Index values in graft donor and pretransplant recipient predicted broader posttransplant TCR diversity. Recipient TCR diversity dropped after transplant; expanded clonotypes rose from day 30 to 180.

Libraries were prepared by immunoSEQ multiplex PCR; TCRdb keeps only in-frame clonotypes and omits some of them. Found here are over 6,000 clones, around nine tenths of them singletons; the top ten hold around 3.6%. This sample's time point: recipient sample about 28 days before transplant, after cytoreduction. Specimen: peripheral blood mononuclear cells, collected before stem cell transplant. The TCR sequence derives from a man aged 30 to 45 with acute myeloid leukemia. Some clones in this sample may be carry-over from other donors' samples.

The CDR3 reads CASSWTGWNEQFF. In DNA form, the CDR3 reads TGTGCCAGTAGTTGGACAGGGTGGAATGAGCAGTTCTTC. The chain employs TRBV19 and TRBJ2-1, with 8 bases that match TRBD1. V lost 5 bases and J lost 7; bases outside the gene matches: 4. This CDR3 region has 13 residues. The V gene's germline CDR1 is LNHDA and CDR2 SQIVND (reference sequence).